One and the same sample provided the 11 T cell receptor beta chains below, sequenced in a study of T-cell memory formation after mild COVID-19. In TCRdb, the 5' RACE reads were re-called with MiXCR into one record per CDR3 protein. The sample lists about 540,000 distinct CDR3 sequences; about a fifth were seen once. Sequencing was carried out using PBMCs or a T cell subset sorted from them (not recorded which). Source of these receptors: an adult woman who had mild COVID-19 (a few samples of this study predate the infection). Cell type and time point are not known.

In its sample, this clonotype was seen many times. The chain uses TRBV4-3 and TRBJ2-1; D uncertain. V was shortened by 0 bases and J by 0 bases, with 9 bases between the two germline ends. The CDR3 runs 16 residues. The V gene's germline CDR1 is LGHNA and CDR2 YSLEER. The CDR3 loop reads CASSQERLISYNEQFF. The CDR3 DNA reads TGCGCCAGCAGCCAAGAACGGCTAATCTCCTACAATGAGCAGTTCTTC.

The gene calls are TRBV30 and TRBJ1-1; 8 positions agree with TRBD1. Germline loops: CDR1 GTSNPN, CDR2 SVGIG (reference sequence). J lost 6 bases, V lost 5 bases, and 5 bases had no gene match. The CDR3 spans 12 residues. The DNA of the CDR3 is TGTGCCTGGGCAGGGGGCAGGCCTGAAGCTTTCTTT. This translates into CAWAGGRPEAFF.

The sample holds many counts of this clonotype. V is TRBV12-3 or TRBV12-4 and J is TRBJ2-3; TRBD2 agrees at 13 bases. With 6 bases clipped from V and 1 base from J, the junction kept 10 bases outside the gene matches. CDR3 length: 18 amino acids. The CDR3 protein is CASSPGTSGRGGTDTQYF. CDR3 bases: TGTGCCAGCAGCCCGGGCACTAGCGGGAGGGGTGGCACAGATACGCAGTATTTT.

Only a few counts were recorded for this clonotype. This chain connects TRBV24-1 to TRBJ2-1; a possible D gene is TRBD1 (6 bases). V lost 4 bases, J lost 0 bases, and 15 bases lay in between. The CDR3 is 17 residues long. Germline loops: CDR1 KGHDR, CDR2 SFDVKD. This CDR3 is CATSDQTGISSYNEQFF. The CDR3 region has the DNA TGTGCCACCAGTGACCAAACAGGGATCAGCTCCTACAATGAGCAGTTCTTC.

This clonotype has more than one count but fewer than ten. The rearrangement links TRBV12-3 or TRBV12-4 to TRBJ1-4; D gene ambiguous. This CDR3 is built from 15 residues. V lost 2 bases and J lost 0, with 7 bases in between. CDR3 sequence: CASSLQSTTNEKLFF. CDR3 bases: TGTGCCAGCAGTTTACAGTCAACAACTAATGAAAAACTGTTTTTT.

The V gene is TRBV25-1, the J gene TRBJ1-6; no definite D call. The length of the CDR3 is 15 residues. Germline CDR1 reads MGHDK; CDR2 reads SYGVNS. V lost 7 bases and J lost 8, with 18 bases in between. The CDR3 sequence is CASTRSSSADSPLHF. Here the CDR3 DNA reads TGTGCCAGCACTCGTAGCTCCTCAGCGGATTCACCCCTCCACTTT. The full variable domain, with the rest looked up from reference TRBV25-1 and TRBJ1-6, is EADIYQTPRYLVIGTGKKITLECSQTMGHDKMYWYQQDPGMELHLIHYSYGVNSTEKGDLSSESTVSRIRTEHFPLTLESARPSHTSQYLCASTRSSSADSPLHFGNGTRLTVT.

V and J are TRBV12-3 or TRBV12-4 and TRBJ1-5, with a tentative D call TRBD1 (6 bases). V was clipped by 2 bases and J by 2 bases, with 13 bases between them. There are 16 residues in the CDR3. The CDR3 sequence is CASSLRPGQGNQPQHF. In DNA form, the CDR3 reads TGTGCCAGCAGTTTACGACCGGGACAAGGCAATCAGCCCCAGCATTTT.

As DNA, the CDR3 is TGTGCCAGCAGCTTTCCGGGACTAGCGGATCAAGAGACCCAGTACTTC. It codes for CASSFPGLADQETQYF. The chain has TRBV7-2 and TRBJ2-5; TRBD2 matches 11 bases. The CDR3 extends over 16 amino acids. V lost 3 bases and J lost 2; bases outside the gene matches: 5. From germline, CDR1 is SGHTA and CDR2 FQGNSA.

This clonotype was picked up a small number of times. This chain uses TRBV6-4 with TRBJ2-4; 7 bases align to TRBD1. CDR3 length: 15 amino acids. Germline CDR1 MRHNA, CDR2 SNTAGT. V shed 4 bases, J shed 5 bases, and the junction held 8 bases outside the gene matches. CDR3 loop: CASSATGTAQNIQYF. The CDR3 nucleotides read TGTGCCAGCAGTGCTACCGGGACAGCACAAAACATTCAGTACTTC.

This clonotype came up a few times. J is TRBJ2-4 and V is TRBV7-8; D is uncertain. Germline CDR1 SGHVS, CDR2 FQNEAQ. V lost 2 bases, J lost 1 base, and 6 bases lay in between. CDR3 length equals 14 residues. The CDR3 DNA reads TGTGCCAGCAGCTTACCCGGGGCCAAAAACATTCAGTACTTC. Translating gives CASSLPGAKNIQYF.

This clonotype was counted a few times. The V gene is TRBV5-1, the J gene TRBJ2-2; D could derive from TRBD1 or TRBD2 (6 bases each). The V end lost 7 bases, the J end lost 4 bases, and 23 bases lay between the germline ends. Germline assignment: CDR1 SGHRS and CDR2 YFSETQ. This CDR3 region has 17 residues. The CDR3 is CASGRGSGARGTGELFF. CDR3 sequence (DNA): TGCGCCAGCGGTCGCGGTTCGGGGGCCCGAGGCACCGGGGAGCTGTTTTTT.